The next 31 T cell receptor beta chains were all read from a single sample in a study of CD8+ T cells in alopecia areata. Investigators isolated RNA and reverse transcribed it into cDNA to act as the sequencing template. Generated by immunoSEQ multiplex PCR, the TCRdb table keeps only in-frame clones and is missing some. The sample lists roughly 250,000 clones; 60% were seen once. Treatment given: oral pan-JAK inhibitor, 5-10 mg twice daily. The sample here was CD4+ T cells sorted from blood, taken at week 52, from a patient treated with tofacitinib. The source of these receptors is a human donor with alopecia areata.

This clone has more than one count but fewer than ten. V is TRBV30 and J is TRBJ1-6; D may be TRBD1 (5 bases). V dropped 0 bases and J dropped 8 bases, with 11 bases sitting between them. Germline CDR1 and CDR2: GTSNPN and SVGIG (reference sequence). The CDR3 consists of 14 residues. The CDR3 DNA reads TGTGCCTGGAGTGTTGGGGCAAAGGATTCACCCCTCCACTTT. It is translated as CAWSVGAKDSPLHF.

V and J are TRBV4-2 and TRBJ2-3, with unresolved D. The V and J ends lost 5 bases and 5 bases respectively, with 5 bases between them. The CDR3 is 11 amino acids. Germline CDR1 LGHNA, CDR2 YNFKEQ. Here the CDR3 reads CASSFLDTQYF. Here the CDR3 DNA reads TGTGCCAGCAGCTTCTTAGATACGCAGTATTTT.

This chain uses TRBV25-1 with TRBJ2-7; 9 bases map to TRBD1. The CDR3 totals 12 residues. J lost 5 bases, V lost 6 bases, and 2 bases had no gene match. Germline values: CDR1 MGHDK, CDR2 SYGVNS. Here the CDR3 DNA reads TGTGCCAGCAGAAGGACAGGGGACGAGCAGTACTTC. This sequence encodes CASRRTGDEQYF.

This clone came up a few times. This rearrangement joins TRBV29-1 to TRBJ2-5; either TRBD1 or TRBD2 may fit D (5 bases each). This CDR3 has 13 residues. CDR1 is SQVTM, CDR2 ANQGSEA, per germline. Trimming removed 7 bases from V and 5 bases from J, with 17 bases in between. In nucleotides, the CDR3 is TGCAGCGCCAGCACCGGGACCAGGGAGACCCAGTACTTC. Amino acids: CSASTGTRETQYF.

This rearrangement joins TRBV25-1 to TRBJ1-2; possible D gene TRBD1, 6 bases. With 0 bases removed from V and 8 bases from J, the gap between germline ends came to 7 bases. The CDR3 totals 12 residues. Germline assignment: CDR1 MGHDK and CDR2 SYGVNS. The CDR3 reads CASSEYGTGYTF. In nucleotides, the CDR3 is TGTGCCAGCAGTGAATACGGGACAGGCTACACCTTC.

This chain uses TRBV29-1 with TRBJ2-1, with D uncertain. With 7 bases removed from V and 0 bases from J, the gap between germline ends came to 10 bases. Germline CDR1 and CDR2: SQVTM and ANQGSEA. CDR3 length: 13 amino acids. CDR3 region: CSANHNSYNEQFF. The DNA of the CDR3 is TGCAGCGCAAACCATAACTCCTACAATGAGCAGTTCTTC.

This rearrangement joins TRBV6-6 to TRBJ2-1, with D maybe TRBD1 (5 bases). Trimming took off 7 bases at V and 5 bases at J, with 9 bases between the two ends. CDR1 MNHNY and CDR2 SVGAGI come from the germline V gene (reference sequence). The CDR3 is 12 residues long. The CDR3 DNA reads as TGTGCCAGCAAAACAGGTAACAATGAGCAGTTCTTC. Protein product: CASKTGNNEQFF.

This clone was recorded a few times. V usage is TRBV2 and J usage is TRBJ1-1; D is unresolved. This CDR3 region has 13 residues. The germline V gene encodes CDR1 SNHLY and CDR2 FYNNEI. V lost 10 bases and J lost 4, with 16 bases in between. The CDR3 is CAISGERATEAFF. The DNA of the CDR3 is TGTGCCATTTCTGGGGAAAGGGCCACTGAAGCTTTCTTT.

CDR3 protein: CASSFRGRGQPQHF. Written as DNA, the CDR3 is TGTGCCAGCAGTTTCAGGGGGCGAGGGCAGCCCCAGCATTTT. The V and J genes are TRBV27 and TRBJ1-5, with 8 bases identical to TRBD1. CDR3 length: 14 amino acids. Trimming removed 3 bases from V and 7 bases from J; junction bases left unmatched: 5. Per the germline V gene, CDR1 is MNHEY and CDR2 is SMNVEV (reference sequence).

The genes are TRBV9 and TRBJ2-5, with D possibly being TRBD1 (5 bases). CDR1 and CDR2 from the germline V gene are SGDLS and YYNGEE. With 0 bases removed from V and 0 bases from J, the gap between germline ends came to 9 bases. The CDR3 has 15 residues. In DNA form, the CDR3 reads TGTGCCAGCAGCGTAGGGGGCCCGTACCAAGAGACCCAGTACTTC. Translation: CASSVGGPYQETQYF. The full variable domain, completed using reference TRBV9 and TRBJ2-5, is DSGVTQTPKHLITATGQRVTLRCSPRSGDLSVYWYQQSLDQGLQFLIQYYNGEERAKGNILERFSAQQFPDLHSELNLSSLELGDSALYFCASSVGGPYQETQYFGPGTRLLVL.

In its sample, this clone was seen once. This chain joins TRBV6-5 and TRBJ2-3, with 9 bases lining up with TRBD1. Germline V gives CDR1 MNHEY, CDR2 SVGAGI. V shed 1 base, J shed 6 bases, and the junction held 2 bases outside the gene matches. The CDR3 is made up of 14 amino acids. In nucleotides, the CDR3 is TGTGCCAGCAGTTACTACGACAGGGGGGATACGCAGTATTTT. Its translation is CASSYYDRGDTQYF.

This clone was recorded once. The chain recombines TRBV5-4 with TRBJ2-7, with a tentative D call TRBD1 (6 bases). This CDR3 is 13 amino acids long. Between the trimmed V and J ends, which lost 3 bases and 6 bases, there was a span of 13 bases. Germline V gene sequence: CDR1 SGHNT, CDR2 YYREEE (reference sequence). Here the CDR3 reads CASSSNRVPEQYF. As DNA, the CDR3 is TGTGCCAGCAGCTCCAACAGGGTGCCCGAGCAGTACTTC.

This clone was counted a single time. The rearrangement joins TRBV19 to TRBJ2-6; D is tentatively TRBD1 or TRBD2 (5 bases each). V dropped 4 bases and J dropped 5 bases, with 15 bases sitting between them. CDR1 and CDR2 from the germline V gene are LNHDA and SQIVND (reference sequence). The CDR3 has 16 residues. CDR3 DNA: TGTGCCAGTAGTACCCGGACTGGGACGTGGGCCAACGTCCTGACTTTC. Its translation is CASSTRTGTWANVLTF.

The chain joins TRBV4-3 to TRBJ2-7; D not resolved. Trimming left V 0 bases short and J 0 bases short, with 6 bases between. The germline CDR1 and CDR2 sequences are LGHNA and YSLEER. This CDR3 spans 14 amino acids. For the CDR3, the DNA is TGCGCCAGCAGCCAAGATCGAAGCTCCTACGAGCAGTACTTC. It translates to CASSQDRSSYEQYF.

This CDR3 reads CASSGTGGVTGELFF. The CDR3, as DNA: TGCGCCAGCAGCGGGACAGGGGGCGTCACCGGGGAGCTGTTTTTT. V gene TRBV5-1 combines with J gene TRBJ2-2, with 12 bases matching TRBD1. Germline trimming cut 4 bases from V and 4 bases from J; bases unmatched to any gene: 2. The CDR3 spans 15 residues. Germline assignment: CDR1 SGHRS and CDR2 YFSETQ.

This sequence joins TRBV18 and TRBJ2-5; no clear D. V dropped 3 bases and J dropped 4 bases, with 15 bases sitting between them. From germline, CDR1 is KGHSH and CDR2 LQKENI. This CDR3 spans 15 amino acids. This chain's CDR3 is CASSPQTRFTETQYF. DNA for the CDR3: TGTGCCAGCTCACCTCAGACACGGTTTACAGAGACCCAGTACTTC.

This clone was seen a handful of times. The gene calls are TRBV29-1 and TRBJ2-2; D is undetermined. The CDR3 runs 15 residues. The ends were cut back, 4 bases at V and 0 bases at J, with 12 bases in the middle. CDR1 and CDR2 from the germline V gene are SQVTM and ANQGSEA. The DNA of the CDR3 is TGCAGCGTTGTCGAAGGACCGCCGAACACCGGGGAGCTGTTTTTT. Amino acid sequence: CSVVEGPPNTGELFF.

The chain recombines TRBV7-2 with TRBJ2-3, with D possibly TRBD1 on 5 matching bases. Germline CDR1 and CDR2: SGHTA and FQGNSA. The CDR3 consists of 12 residues. Trimming took 6 bases from V and 4 from J, leaving 8 bases between them. The CDR3 sequence: CASRQGADTQYF. The DNA of the CDR3 is TGTGCCAGCAGGCAAGGGGCAGATACGCAGTATTTT.

The genes are TRBV4-1 and TRBJ2-5, with 7 bases lining up with TRBD2. The junction had 3 bases not matched to a gene; V was cut back by 0 bases and J by 2 bases. Germline V CDR1 and CDR2: MGHRA, YSYEKL. CDR3 size: 15 residues. In nucleotides, the CDR3 is TGCGCCAGCAGCCAAGATGGGGGACTACAAGAGACCCAGTACTTC. Its translation is CASSQDGGLQETQYF.

This clone came up a few times. Other DNA sequences in the sample encode the same CDR3. J is TRBJ1-5 and V is TRBV30; D call uncertain. Germline-derived CDR1 and CDR2 are GTSNPN and SVGIG (reference sequence). The CDR3 loop spans 13 amino acids. V was cut by 3 bases and J by 2 bases, with 8 bases left in between. The CDR3 coding sequence is TGTGCCTGGAGCGTATCAGGCAATCAGCCCCAGCATTTT. Translated, it gives CAWSVSGNQPQHF. The full variable domain, in which reference TRBV30 and TRBJ1-5 provide the parts outside the CDR3, is SQTIHQWPATLVQPVGSPLSLECTVEGTSNPNLYWYRQAAGRGLQLLFYSVGIGQISSEVPQNLSASRPQDRQFILSSKKLLLSDSGFYLCAWSVSGNQPQHFGDGTRLSIL.

The CDR3 loop reads CASSSNSMNTEAFF. The CDR3 DNA is TGTGCCAGCAGCTCCAACTCAATGAACACTGAAGCTTTCTTT. The V call is TRBV7-3, the J call TRBJ1-1, with unresolved D. This CDR3 is 14 amino acids long. Between the trimmed V and J ends, which lost 4 bases and 0 bases, there was a span of 9 bases. Germline V gene lookup returns CDR1 SGHTA and CDR2 FQGTGA.

The table lists this clone with a count of one. The rearrangement joins TRBV7-9 to TRBJ2-1; perhaps D is TRBD1 or TRBD2 (5 bases each). This CDR3 spans 14 amino acids. Germline V gene sequence: CDR1 SEHNR, CDR2 FQNEAQ (reference sequence). The ends were cut back, 5 bases at V and 3 bases at J, with 11 bases in the middle. The CDR3 reads CASSNRDHYNEQFF. In DNA, the CDR3 is TGTGCCAGCAGCAACCGGGACCACTACAATGAGCAGTTCTTC. Based on the CDR3 plus reference TRBV7-9 and TRBJ2-1, the full variable domain is DTGVSQNPRHKITKRGQNVTFRCDPISEHNRLYWYRQTLGQGPEFLTYFQNEAQLEKSRLLSDRFSAERPKGSFSTLEIQRTEQGDSAMYLCASSNRDHYNEQFFGPGTRLTVL.

This chain joins TRBV18 and TRBJ1-2; perhaps TRBD1 as D (5 bases). From germline, CDR1 is KGHSH and CDR2 LQKENI. CDR3 size: 13 residues. V gave up 5 bases and J gave up 3 bases, with 10 bases separating them. CDR3 residues: CASSDRQHYGYTF. CDR3 in DNA: TGTGCCAGCTCAGACCGACAGCACTATGGCTACACCTTC.

J is TRBJ1-5 and V is TRBV29-1; D is unclear. Trimming pared 2 bases from V and 4 bases from J, leaving 18 bases between. CDR3 length equals 16 residues. Germline V gives CDR1 SQVTM, CDR2 ANQGSEA. The chain's CDR3 is CSVESKPQRANQPQHF. The CDR3, as DNA: TGCAGCGTTGAAAGTAAACCGCAGAGGGCGAATCAGCCCCAGCATTTT.

V usage is TRBV7-2 and J usage is TRBJ2-5; possibly TRBD2 for D (7 bases). Per germline, CDR1 SGHTA and CDR2 FQGNSA. Trimming left V 5 bases short and J 2 bases short, with 18 bases between. The CDR3 is made up of 16 amino acids. DNA of the CDR3: TGTGCCAGCAGCGCCCGGACTAGGGGGGTACAAGAGACCCAGTACTTC. This codes for CASSARTRGVQETQYF.

In its sample, this clone was seen a few times. CDR3 DNA sequence: TGCAGCGTTGAGCCAGCTAGCTCCTACAATGAGCAGTTCTTC. Amino acid sequence: CSVEPASSYNEQFF. The chain is built from TRBV29-1 and TRBJ2-1; D ambiguous. The CDR3 spans 14 residues. CDR1 and CDR2 (germline): SQVTM, ANQGSEA. V was pared by 3 bases and J by 0 bases, with 9 bases between.

A note on this clone: This sequence may be a read error, since a much larger clone differs from it by one base. The identical CDR3 is also encoded by other nucleotide sequences in the sample. The chain links TRBV9 to TRBJ2-3; D gene ambiguous. The CDR3 consists of 11 residues. V was shortened by 0 bases and J by 5 bases, with 1 base between the two germline ends. CDR1 is SGDLS and CDR2 is YYNGEE in the germline V gene. The CDR3 sequence: CASSVEDTQYF. DNA for the CDR3: TGTGCCAGCAGCGTAGAAGATACGCAGTATTTT.

This chain links TRBV7-8 with TRBJ2-4; 10 nucleotides line up with TRBD2. With 5 bases clipped from V and 5 bases from J, the junction kept 6 bases outside the gene matches. The CDR3 is 15 amino acids. Germline lookup yields CDR1 SGHVS and CDR2 FQNEAQ. This CDR3 is CASSAGTSAENIQYF. The DNA for the CDR3 is TGTGCCAGCAGCGCGGGGACTAGCGCCGAAAACATTCAGTACTTC.

This clone was counted only a few times. V and J are TRBV2 and TRBJ2-2; no firm D call. The CDR3 length is 15 residues. V was cut by 2 bases and J by 3 bases, with 10 bases left in between. Germline CDR1 and CDR2: SNHLY and FYNNEI. CDR3 sequence: CASSENGLHTGELFF. In nucleotides, the CDR3 is TGTGCCAGCAGTGAAAACGGATTACACACCGGGGAGCTGTTTTTT.

The CDR3 DNA follows: TGCAGCGTGGTTGGGCCAACCTCTGGTGGCTACACCTTC. It translates to CSVVGPTSGGYTF. J is TRBJ1-2 and V is TRBV29-1; no firm D call. V shed 6 bases and J shed 7 bases, with 18 bases lying between them. The CDR3 is made up of 13 amino acids. From germline, CDR1 is SQVTM and CDR2 ANQGSEA.

V gene TRBV2 combines with J gene TRBJ2-5; 7 bases line up with TRBD1. There are 14 residues in the CDR3. V lost 6 bases and J lost 2; bases outside the gene matches: 6. In germline, CDR1 is SNHLY, CDR2 FYNNEI. The CDR3 spells CASRIGQAQETQYF. The CDR3 region has the DNA TGTGCCAGCAGGATTGGACAGGCTCAAGAGACCCAGTACTTC. Together with reference TRBV2 and TRBJ2-5, the CDR3 gives the full variable domain: EPEVTQTPSHQVTQMGQEVILRCVPISNHLYFYWYRQILGQKVEFLVSFYNNEISEKSEIFDDQFSVERPDGSNFTLKIRSTKLEDSAMYFCASRIGQAQETQYFGPGTRLLVL.